These T cell receptor beta chains were read from a single sample in a study of radiation and T cells in renal cell carcinoma. The repertoire was sequenced with immunoSEQ multiplex PCR; TCRdb's copy has only in-frame clones and lacks some. The table shows 120,000 or so clones, with approximately 85% occurring only once. Sequenced material: blood, taken from a patient whose treatment included radiotherapy and nephrectomy. These receptors were obtained from a man over 45 with renal cell carcinoma. Each CDR3 is given with its conserved first and last residue. Each record gives: clone size, D gene, V gene, J gene, CDR3 protein, CDR3 DNA. The D gene is left open where the match is weak. Rows may omit the clone size; those that give it use once, few, many or a size class.

.	TRBD1	TRBV29-1	TRBJ2-1	CSVDAQDRVNEQFF	TGCAGCGTAGATGCCCAAGACAGGGTCAATGAGCAGTTCTTC
.	.	TRBV27	TRBJ1-5	CASSLWDLNQPQHF	TGTGCCAGCAGTTTATGGGACCTGAATCAGCCCCAGCATTTT
.	.	TRBV5-4	TRBJ2-7	CASSLEVGRSYEQYF	TGTGCCAGCAGCTTGGAAGTAGGACGCTCCTACGAGCAGTACTTC
.	.	TRBV10-3	TRBJ2-3	CASTGTDTQYF	TGTGCCTCCACCGGCACAGATACGCAGTATTTT
few	.	TRBV7-2	TRBJ1-1	CASLARVNTEAFF	TGTGCCAGCTTGGCGAGGGTGAACACTGAAGCTTTCTTT
once	.	TRBV18	TRBJ1-4	CASSPGVGLATNEKLFF	TGTGCCAGCTCACCAGGAGTCGGCCTTGCAACTAATGAAAAACTGTTTTTT
.	.	TRBV5-1	TRBJ2-7	CASSSLGSSYEQYF	TGCGCCAGCAGCTCACTTGGGAGTTCCTACGAGCAGTACTTC
.	.	TRBV1	TRBJ2-3	CTSSRLEFGDTQYF	TGCACCAGCAGCCGACTAGAGTTTGGAGATACGCAGTATTTT
.	TRBD2	TRBV7-8	TRBJ2-1	CASSLAAGLAGGNEQFF	TGTGCCAGCAGCTTAGCGGCGGGACTAGCGGGGGGCAATGAGCAGTTCTTC
few	.	TRBV7-2	TRBJ1-4	CASSLEWRGLGGELFF	TGTGCCAGCAGCTTAGAATGGCGGGGGCTGGGCGGTGAACTGTTTTTT
.	.	TRBV7-9	TRBJ2-7	CASSFTPTEQYF	TGTGCCAGCAGCTTCACCCCCACCGAGCAGTACTTC
.	.	TRBV7-9	TRBJ2-3	CASSQERWSDTQYF	TGTGCCAGCAGCCAAGAAAGGTGGTCAGATACGCAGTATTTT
few	.	TRBV15	TRBJ1-1	CATSRPPGGLNTEAFF	TGTGCCACCAGCAGACCCCCCGGGGGGCTGAACACTGAAGCTTTCTTT
.	TRBD1	TRBV15	TRBJ2-1	CATSRDPGGNEQFF	TGTGCCACCAGCAGAGACCCAGGGGGCAATGAGCAGTTCTTC
few	.	TRBV7-7	TRBJ2-3	CASSLRGSTDTQYF	TGTGCTAGCAGCTTAAGGGGCAGCACAGATACGCAGTATTTT
few	.	TRBV18	TRBJ2-7	CASSRGVELLEQYF	TGTGCCAGCTCACGGGGGGTCGAGCTTCTCGAGCAGTACTTC
.	.	TRBV2	TRBJ2-3	CASSAETRDTQYF	TGTGCCAGCAGTGCGGAGACAAGAGATACGCAGTATTTT
.	.	TRBV10-3	TRBJ1-1	CAISEPRGAHGGTEAFF	TGTGCCATCAGTGAGCCTAGGGGGGCACATGGAGGGACTGAAGCTTTCTTT
.	TRBD2	TRBV4-2	TRBJ2-3	CASSQLAGESDTQYF	TGTGCCAGCAGCCAATTAGCGGGAGAGTCAGATACGCAGTATTTT
.	.	TRBV7-2	TRBJ1-1	CASSLEASNAEAFF	TGTGCCAGCAGCTTAGAGGCCTCAAACGCTGAAGCTTTCTTT
.	.	TRBV30	TRBJ1-5	CAWSVGSQGNQPQHF	TGTGCCTGGAGTGTAGGTTCACAGGGCAATCAGCCCCAGCATTTT
.	.	TRBV27	TRBJ2-3	CASSFRAGRATDTQYF	TGTGCCAGCAGTTTCCGTGCGGGTAGGGCCACAGATACGCAGTATTTT
few	.	TRBV5-4	TRBJ2-1	CASSGPRWGEQFF	TGTGCCAGCAGCGGCCCCAGGTGGGGTGAGCAGTTCTTC
.	.	TRBV29-1	TRBJ1-2	CSVEPAGRGGYTF	TGCAGCGTTGAACCCGCGGGGCGAGGTGGCTACACCTTC
once	TRBD1	TRBV6-4	TRBJ1-3	CASSDSRTGGLASGNTIYF	TGTGCCAGCAGTGACTCTAGGACAGGGGGCTTAGCCTCTGGAAACACCATATATTTT
.	.	TRBV25-1	TRBJ2-5	CASSEYEVGETQYF	TGTGCCAGCAGTGAATATGAGGTTGGGGAGACCCAGTACTTC
.	TRBD2	TRBV5-1	TRBJ2-7	CASSKTPGGGTNEQYF	TGCGCCAGCAGCAAAACACCCGGGGGGGGAACCAACGAGCAGTACTTC
.	.	TRBV7-2	TRBJ2-7	CASSLERDYEQYF	TGTGCCAGCAGCCTCGAAAGGGATTACGAGCAGTACTTC
.	.	TRBV7-2	TRBJ2-3	CASSLGTPLVDTQYF	TGTGCCAGCAGCTTAGGGACCCCTCTTGTTGATACGCAGTATTTT
.	TRBD1	TRBV18	TRBJ1-5	CASSPGTGDSNQPQHF	TGTGCCAGCTCACCTGGGACAGGGGATAGCAATCAGCCCCAGCATTTT
.	.	TRBV2	TRBJ1-2	CASSEAGDGYGYTF	TGTGCCAGCAGTGAAGCAGGGGACGGCTATGGCTACACCTTC
few	.	TRBV12-5	TRBJ1-5	CASATGDYSNQPQHF	TGTGCTAGTGCCACGGGTGACTATAGCAATCAGCCCCAGCATTTT
.	.	TRBV11-2	TRBJ1-1	CASSLSGPLNTEAFF	TGTGCCAGCAGCTTATCGGGACCTCTGAACACTGAAGCTTTCTTT
few	.	TRBV6-1	TRBJ2-7	CASKDQTYEQYF	TGTGCCAGCAAAGACCAGACCTACGAGCAGTACTTC
.	.	TRBV2	TRBJ2-7	CASDTGSYEQYF	TGTGCCAGCGATACTGGCTCCTACGAGCAGTACTTC
.	.	TRBV19	TRBJ1-5	CASSMSGYSNQPQHF	TGTGCCAGTAGTATGAGCGGATATAGCAATCAGCCCCAGCATTTT
.	.	TRBV18	TRBJ2-7	CASSRDGTYEQYF	TGTGCCAGCTCGCGGGACGGAACCTACGAGCAGTACTTC
.	TRBD1	TRBV10-3	TRBJ1-1	CAISEGTGAEAFF	TGTGCCATCAGTGAGGGGACAGGAGCTGAAGCTTTCTTT